This T cell receptor (beta chain) was sequenced for a study of T-cell reconstitution after alpha-beta-depleted transplantation in children. Trimming cost V 4 bases and J 4 bases, with 10 bases left between them. Germline V gene data show CDR1 as SEHNR and CDR2 as FQNEAQ (reference sequence). The CDR3 loop spans 13 amino acids. A TCRbeta library incorporating unique molecular identifiers was prepared. TCRdb re-called the PCR reads through MiXCR, storing one row per CDR3 protein. Of several thousand distinct CDR3 sequences detected, approximately 19% appear once; the ten largest clones hold 40% to 55%.

This specimen was PBMCs, mostly from graft donor cells, taken 180 days after TCRalphabeta/CD19-depleted stem cell transplant. The chain couples TRBV7-9 to TRBJ1-1; the D gene is possibly TRBD1 (6 bases). The sequence came from a male patient aged 2 to 10 who had a stem cell transplant for acute lymphoblastic leukemia, so the T cells may come from the graft donor. CDR3 sequence reads: CASSSLQGTEAFF. The CDR3 region has the DNA TGTGCCAGCAGCTCGCTACAGGGCACTGAAGCTTTCTTT. The full variable domain, with the rest looked up from reference TRBV7-9 and TRBJ1-1, is DTGVSQNPRHKITKRGQNVTFRCDPISEHNRLYWYRQTLGQGPEFLTYFQNEAQLEKSRLLSDRFSAERPKGSFSTLEIQRTEQGDSAMYLCASSSLQGTEAFFGQGTRLTVV.